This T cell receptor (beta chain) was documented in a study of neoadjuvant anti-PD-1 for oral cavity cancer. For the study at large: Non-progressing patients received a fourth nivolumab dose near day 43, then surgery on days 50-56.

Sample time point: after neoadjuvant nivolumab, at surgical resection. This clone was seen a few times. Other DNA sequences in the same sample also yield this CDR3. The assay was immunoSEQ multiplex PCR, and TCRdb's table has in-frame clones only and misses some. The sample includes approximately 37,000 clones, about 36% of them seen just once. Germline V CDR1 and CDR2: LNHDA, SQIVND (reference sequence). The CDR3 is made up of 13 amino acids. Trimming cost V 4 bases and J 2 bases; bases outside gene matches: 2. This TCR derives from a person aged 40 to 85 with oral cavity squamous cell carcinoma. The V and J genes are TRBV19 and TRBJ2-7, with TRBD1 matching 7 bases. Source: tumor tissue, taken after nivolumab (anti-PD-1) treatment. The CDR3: CASSNQGAYEQYF. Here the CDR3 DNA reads TGTGCCAGTAGTAACCAGGGGGCCTACGAGCAGTACTTC.